This entry concerns a single T cell receptor (beta chain). In the study's own analysis: Reference gene primer amplification gave estimated nucleated cell counts. Sequencing used immunoSEQ multiplex PCR; TCRdb keeps in-frame clones, though not all of them. V and J calls and clone size are copied from that table; D and trimming were computed from the DNA. The data show about 83,000 clones, around 87% seen once. The data stem from a study of blood T cell repertoires in COVID-19. Study as a whole: Acute and convalescent COVID-19 specimens originated in the United States, Italy and Spain. From T cells, B-cell-depleted T cells, or PBMCs came the material, which was cDNA or gDNA.

Material for sequencing was peripheral blood. The receptor comes from a man older than 75 with active or convalescent COVID-19.

The CDR3 DNA reads TGTGCCAGCAGGACCGGGACAGCTAATTCACCCCTCCACTTT. Its protein product is CASRTGTANSPLHF. The chain is built from TRBV6-5 and TRBJ1-6, with 7 nucleotides matching TRBD1. From germline, CDR1 is MNHEY and CDR2 SVGAGI. With V trimmed by 6 bases and J by 6 bases, 5 bases remained unmatched. The length of the CDR3 is 14 residues.